This T cell receptor (beta chain) appears in the sequencing data of a study of vaccination effects on CD4 cells after COVID-19 (dated 2022 in TCRdb). In the study overall: Participants received two doses of either the BNT162b2 or the mRNA-1273 mRNA SARS-CoV-2 vaccine. SARS-CoV-2 spike-specific CD4+ TCR repertoires were compared before and after mRNA vaccination in COVID-19 convalescent patients and in infection-naive vaccine recipients. The full study included some 10 COVID-19 convalescent patients and several SARS-CoV-2-naive healthy vaccine recipients. Cultures from other donors in the study were sequenced using the Oncomine TCR Beta short-read assay on an Illumina iSeq 100.

Library preparation employed the immunoSEQ multiplex PCR assay. TCR beta CDR3 sequencing was performed on DNA from the cultured, isolated CD4+ T cells. In the original analysis: Non-productive TCR sequences were removed and reads were trimmed to the CDR3 region, keeping CDR3s of at least 7 amino acids. The MANAFEST web app was used to identify antigen-specific clonotypes by comparing expansion in peptide wells with expansion in reference cultures. To count as positive, a clone had to show expansion at FDR<0.05 compared with the reference and with all other wells, an odds ratio above 5, and a frequency above 0.1% in two replicate wells. A clonotype was called cross-reactive if it was significantly expanded both in SARS-CoV-2 spike wells and in at least one common cold coronavirus spike condition. CDR3 similarity was assessed by Levenshtein distance using the stringdist R package, and unrooted trees were constructed with ape in R 3.6.1. As stored in TCRdb, this immuneACCESS dataset retains in-frame rearrangements with V and J assigned. A fraction of the clones does not appear; measured against another copy, unresolved V genes explain less than half of the discrepancy, and the remainder lacks a known reason. D and trimming come from the DNA, and the V and J calls and clone size come from that table. For this sample there are under 13,000 clones; 65% to 75% appear just once. Less than 25% of the sample goes to the ten largest clones.

Concerning this clone: Its antigen is still unknown. Base qualities are not recorded, but no much larger clone differs from it by a single base.

What the authors observed across the whole study: Clones induced by infection and clones induced by vaccination both contracted markedly at late timepoints after vaccination, which fits with T cell responses waning over time. Limitations of the study were the small number of convalescent patients and the absence of early post-infection timepoints. Among healthy vaccine recipients, nearly all vaccine-induced clones were SARS-CoV-2 mono-reactive, and just 1 of 255 was cross-reactive with common cold coronaviruses.

The CDR3 measures 16 amino acids from cysteine to phenylalanine. The read is trimmed to its CDR3 DNA, 48 bases read in frame from base 1. CDR1 and CDR2 are drawn from the germline V gene: SGDLS, YYNGEE. V is cut back by 4 bases and J by 6 bases, with 10 bases in the junction unmatched. To identify antigen-specific CD4+ T cell clonotypes by their expansion, the ViraFEST assay first stimulated PBMC with viral peptide pools and then applied TCR sequencing. After 10 days of culture, CD4+ T cells were isolated with the EasySep CD4+ T cell isolation kit. Negative nucleocapsid antibody results before and after vaccination confirmed that the healthy vaccine recipients had no prior SARS-CoV-2 infection. About 1.8 million PBMC per well were cultured with approximately 10 ug/ml peptides in IMDM containing roughly 5% human AB serum, roughly 10 IU/ml IL-2 and gentamicin. Half of the culture medium was replaced with fresh IL-2-containing medium on days 3 and 7. Unless noted otherwise, every peptide stimulation condition was grown in triplicate wells. PBMC were separated from whole blood using Ficoll-Paque Plus gradient centrifugation and were then either cryopreserved at -140C or used fresh. The overlapping peptide pools covered the spike proteins of SARS-CoV-2 as well as those of the common cold coronaviruses HCoV-NL63, HCoV-OC43 and HCoV-229E. The QIAamp micro DNA kit was used to extract genomic DNA from the cultured CD4+ T cells.

This sample comprised CD4+ T cells from PBMCs cultured with HCoV-229E spike peptides, obtained before COVID-19 vaccination. Taken with the paper, the label for cell subset or site translates to: HCoV-229E spike overlapping peptide pool stimulation. The V and J segments used are TRBV9 and TRBJ2-2, with 9 junctional bases fitting TRBD2. The sequence derives from a human donor who received a COVID-19 vaccine. The CDR3: CASSPRWASGAGELFF. At the DNA level, the sequence is TGTGCCAGCAGCCCCCGCTGGGCTAGCGGGGCCGGGGAGCTGTTTTTT.